This note documents a single TCR beta chain sequence. Its antigen is undetermined. V lost 3 bases to trimming and J lost 5 bases; unmatched junction nucleotides: 1. This CDR3 contains 12 residues. Germline V lookup: CDR1 SGDLS, CDR2 YYNGEE. The data were produced by immunoSEQ multiplex PCR, yet TCRdb's version contains in-frame clones alone and is incomplete. This table holds fewer than 30,000 clones, 73% found once. These data belong to a study of OX40 agonist ivuxolimab in advanced cancers. Study overall: Patients received ivuxolimab, an agonistic anti-OX40 (CD134) antibody. Study-wide results and limits: The study observed clonal expansion of CD4+ and CD8+ blood T cells by week 6 at 0.1 to 3.0 mg/kg. CD8+ T cells (on average) carried more expanded clones than CD4+ T cells.

The sample here was CD4+ or CD8+ T cells sorted from blood, taken in a trial of the OX40 agonist ivuxolimab. The chain recombines TRBV9 with TRBJ2-7, with TRBD1 identical over 8 bases. The source is an adult with an advanced solid tumor such as melanoma, head and neck, liver or kidney cancer. The CDR3 spells CASSEQGDEQYF. In DNA form, the CDR3 reads TGTGCCAGCAGCGAACAGGGGGACGAGCAGTACTTC.